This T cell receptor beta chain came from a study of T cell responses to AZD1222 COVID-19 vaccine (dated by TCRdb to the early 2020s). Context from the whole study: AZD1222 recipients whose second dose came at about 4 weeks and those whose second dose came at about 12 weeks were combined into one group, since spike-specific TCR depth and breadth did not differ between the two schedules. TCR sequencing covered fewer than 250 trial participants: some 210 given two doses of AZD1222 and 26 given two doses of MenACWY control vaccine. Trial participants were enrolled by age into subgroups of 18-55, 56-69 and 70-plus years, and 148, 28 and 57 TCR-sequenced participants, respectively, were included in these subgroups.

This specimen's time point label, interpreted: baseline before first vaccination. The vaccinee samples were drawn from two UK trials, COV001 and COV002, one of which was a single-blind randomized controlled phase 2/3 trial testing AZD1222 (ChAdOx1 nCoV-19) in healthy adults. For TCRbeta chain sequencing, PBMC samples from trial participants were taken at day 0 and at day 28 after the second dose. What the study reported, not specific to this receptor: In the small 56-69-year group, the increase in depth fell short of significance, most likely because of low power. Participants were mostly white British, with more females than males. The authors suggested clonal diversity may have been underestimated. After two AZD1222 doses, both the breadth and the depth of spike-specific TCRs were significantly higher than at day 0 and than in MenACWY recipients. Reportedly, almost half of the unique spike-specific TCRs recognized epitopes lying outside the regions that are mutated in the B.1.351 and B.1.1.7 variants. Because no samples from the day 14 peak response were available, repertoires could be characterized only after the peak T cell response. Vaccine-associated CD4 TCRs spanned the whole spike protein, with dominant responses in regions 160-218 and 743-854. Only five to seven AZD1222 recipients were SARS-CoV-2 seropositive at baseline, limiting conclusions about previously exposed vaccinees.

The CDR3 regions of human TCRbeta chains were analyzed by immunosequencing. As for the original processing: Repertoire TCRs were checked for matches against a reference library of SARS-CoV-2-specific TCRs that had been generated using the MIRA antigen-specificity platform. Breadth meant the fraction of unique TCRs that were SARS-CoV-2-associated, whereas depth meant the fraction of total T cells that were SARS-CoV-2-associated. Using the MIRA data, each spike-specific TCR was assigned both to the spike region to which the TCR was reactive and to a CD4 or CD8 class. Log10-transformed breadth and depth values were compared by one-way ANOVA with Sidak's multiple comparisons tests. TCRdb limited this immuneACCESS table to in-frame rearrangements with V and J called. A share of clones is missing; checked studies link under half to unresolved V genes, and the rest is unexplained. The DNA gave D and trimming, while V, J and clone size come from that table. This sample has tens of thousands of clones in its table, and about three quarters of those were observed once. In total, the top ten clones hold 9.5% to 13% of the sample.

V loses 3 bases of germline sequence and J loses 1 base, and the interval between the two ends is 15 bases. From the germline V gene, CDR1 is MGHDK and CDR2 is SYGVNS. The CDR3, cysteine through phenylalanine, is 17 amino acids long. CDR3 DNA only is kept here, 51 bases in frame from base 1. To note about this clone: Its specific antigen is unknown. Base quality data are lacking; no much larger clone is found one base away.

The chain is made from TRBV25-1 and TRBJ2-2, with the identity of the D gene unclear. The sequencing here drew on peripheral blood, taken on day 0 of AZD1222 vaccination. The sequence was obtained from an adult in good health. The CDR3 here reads CASSDEVTGKNTGELFF. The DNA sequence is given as TGTGCCAGCAGTGACGAGGTAACCGGAAAGAACACCGGGGAGCTGTTTTTT. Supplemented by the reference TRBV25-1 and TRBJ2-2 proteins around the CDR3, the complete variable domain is EADIYQTPRYLVIGTGKKITLECSQTMGHDKMYWYQQDPGMELHLIHYSYGVNSTEKGDLSSESTVSRIRTEHFPLTLESARPSHTSQYLCASSDEVTGKNTGELFFGEGSRLTVL.